These T cell receptor beta chains were read from a single sample in a study of T-cell reconstitution after alpha-beta-depleted transplantation in children. MiXCR, run by TCRdb on the PCR reads, gives a single entry per CDR3 protein. Of about 590,000 distinct CDR3 sequences listed, under 15% are singletons. This specimen was PBMCs, mostly from graft donor cells, taken 360 days after TCRalphabeta/CD19-depleted stem cell transplant. These TCRs come from a male patient younger than 18 who had a stem cell transplant for acute myeloid leukemia, so the T cells may come from the graft donor. The CDR3 runs from the conserved cysteine through the conserved F or W. The order of the fields is clone size, V gene, J gene, D gene, CDR3 DNA, CDR3 protein. A D gene is named only where the DNA matches it firmly. Clone size, where shown, is once, few, many, or a class for clones that have expanded.

size: -; V: TRBV20-1; J: TRBJ1-5; D: -; DNA: TGCAGTGCTCTGGGGCAGATCCTTAGCAATCAGCCCCAGCATTTT; CDR3: CSALGQILSNQPQHF
size: -; V: TRBV20-1; J: TRBJ1-2; D: -; DNA: TGCAGTGCTAGAGAAGGCGCTCTGGACTATGGCTACACCTTC; CDR3: CSAREGALDYGYTF
size: -; V: TRBV5-1; J: TRBJ2-3; D: -; DNA: TGCGCCAGCAGCTTGGCCGTAGCGCTCACAGATACGCAGTATTTT; CDR3: CASSLAVALTDTQYF
size: few; V: TRBV15; J: TRBJ2-6; D: TRBD1; DNA: TGTGCCACCAGCAGATATTGGGACAGGTTCTTTGGAGTGGGGGCCAACGTCCTGACTTTC; CDR3: CATSRYWDRFFGVGANVLTF
size: -; V: TRBV6-2/TRBV6-3; J: TRBJ2-3; D: -; DNA: TGTGCCAGCAGTTACCTGGGTAGAAGCACAGATACGCAGTATTTT; CDR3: CASSYLGRSTDTQYF
size: many; V: TRBV29-1; J: TRBJ2-1; D: TRBD2; DNA: TGCAGCGGCGGACTAGCTGACGAGCAGTTCTTC; CDR3: CSGGLADEQFF
size: many; V: TRBV28; J: TRBJ1-5; D: -; DNA: TGTGCCAGCAGTTTTCTTCCGGGGAATTGGGGTCAGCCCCAGCATTTT; CDR3: CASSFLPGNWGQPQHF
size: many; V: TRBV28; J: TRBJ2-1; D: TRBD2; DNA: TGTGCCAGCAGTTTCAGACGGGGGGATGAGCAGTTCTTC; CDR3: CASSFRRGDEQFF
size: -; V: TRBV6-5; J: TRBJ2-1; D: TRBD2; DNA: TGTGCCAGCAGTTGGATTATAGCGGGGGAGAACAATGAGCAGTTCTTC; CDR3: CASSWIIAGENNEQFF
size: few; V: TRBV20-1; J: TRBJ2-5; D: TRBD2; DNA: TGCAGTGCTAGAGATTCTAGGACTAGCGGGAGGGGTGGGCAAGAGACCCAGTACTTC; CDR3: CSARDSRTSGRGGQETQYF
size: many; V: TRBV6-1; J: TRBJ2-3; D: -; DNA: TGTGCCAGCAGCCGGGTCATGGGCACAGATACGCAGTATTTT; CDR3: CASSRVMGTDTQYF
size: -; V: TRBV7-9; J: TRBJ1-6; D: -; DNA: TGTGCCAGCACCGAAACAGGGCCGAATTCACCCCTCCACTTT; CDR3: CASTETGPNSPLHF
size: many; V: TRBV29-1; J: TRBJ2-7; D: -; DNA: TGCAGCGTTGAAATCAGGTCCGTTACCTACGAGCAGTACTTC; CDR3: CSVEIRSVTYEQYF
size: many; V: TRBV7-9; J: TRBJ2-1; D: -; DNA: TGTGCCAGCAGCGCGAGCCCCCCAACAAAGGATGAGCAGTTCTTC; CDR3: CASSASPPTKDEQFF
size: -; V: TRBV20-1; J: TRBJ2-5; D: -; DNA: TGCAGTGCCCCAAAGGTGGGAGTTTGGGAGACCCAGTACTTC; CDR3: CSAPKVGVWETQYF
size: -; V: TRBV5-1; J: TRBJ2-7; D: -; DNA: TGCGCCAGCAGCTTTTCAGAGGGACCCAGGGGCTACGAGCAGTACTTC; CDR3: CASSFSEGPRGYEQYF
size: few; V: TRBV14; J: TRBJ2-5; D: TRBD1; DNA: TGTGCCAGCAGCCGCCTCGGGACAGCCTTGGAGACCCAGTACTTC; CDR3: CASSRLGTALETQYF
size: few; V: TRBV20-1; J: TRBJ2-1; D: -; DNA: TGCAGTGCTAGAGATTTCAGTTACCCCTACAATGAGCAGTTCTTC; CDR3: CSARDFSYPYNEQFF
size: few; V: TRBV20-1; J: TRBJ2-7; D: -; DNA: TGCAGTGCTAGAGCTTGGGGATGGGACCTTTACGAGCAGTACTTC; CDR3: CSARAWGWDLYEQYF
size: few; V: TRBV20-1; J: TRBJ2-1; D: -; DNA: TGCAGTGCTAGAGATTTGGGGACTCCCTACAATGAGCAGTTCTTC; CDR3: CSARDLGTPYNEQFF
size: few; V: TRBV30; J: TRBJ1-5; D: -; DNA: TGTGCCTGGAGCCTTCTCAGCGGAGGTACGTCACCCCAGCATTTT; CDR3: CAWSLLSGGTSPQHF
size: -; V: TRBV6-1; J: TRBJ2-7; D: -; DNA: TGTGCCAGCAGTAGGGCGTCCACGAGCTACGAGCAGTACTTC; CDR3: CASSRASTSYEQYF
size: -; V: TRBV7-2; J: TRBJ2-5; D: TRBD2; DNA: TGTGCCAGCAGCTTAACATGGGAGGGGGAGACCCAGTACTTC; CDR3: CASSLTWEGETQYF
size: few; V: TRBV27; J: TRBJ2-7; D: -; DNA: TGTGCCAGCAGCCCAGGGGTGGTCTACGAGCAGTACTTC; CDR3: CASSPGVVYEQYF
size: -; V: TRBV7-8; J: TRBJ2-1; D: -; DNA: TGTGCCAGCAGCTTAGGATTCGGGGGAAGCTCCTACAATGAGCAGTTCTTC; CDR3: CASSLGFGGSSYNEQFF
size: many; V: TRBV12-3/TRBV12-4; J: TRBJ2-7; D: -; DNA: TGTGCCAGCAGATTCAGCTTAGGTGGGAGGGGGAACGAGCAGTACTTC; CDR3: CASRFSLGGRGNEQYF
size: many; V: TRBV11-2; J: TRBJ2-3; D: -; DNA: TGTGCCAGCAGCTTAGATACATACCGCACAGATACGCAGTATTTT; CDR3: CASSLDTYRTDTQYF
size: many; V: TRBV5-1; J: TRBJ2-7; D: -; DNA: TGCGCCAGCAGCTTCGGACACGGAATCTACGAGCAGTACTTC; CDR3: CASSFGHGIYEQYF
size: few; V: TRBV7-8; J: TRBJ2-1; D: -; DNA: TGTGCCAGCAGCTTTGCACTAGCCCGAGGGTTGAATGAGCAGTTCTTC; CDR3: CASSFALARGLNEQFF
size: -; V: TRBV29-1; J: TRBJ2-1; D: -; DNA: TGCAGCGTTCTACGACTTGGCAATGAGCAGTTCTTC; CDR3: CSVLRLGNEQFF
size: few; V: TRBV11-2; J: TRBJ2-1; D: -; DNA: TGTGCCAGCAGCTTAAGTGGCGTTATCTTC; CDR3: CASSLSGVIF
size: many; V: TRBV25-1; J: TRBJ2-1; D: TRBD2; DNA: TGTGCCAGCAGAGGACTAGCGGGAGGGCGGAATGAGCAGTTCTTC; CDR3: CASRGLAGGRNEQFF
size: few; V: TRBV3-1; J: TRBJ2-7; D: TRBD2; DNA: TGTGCCAGCAGCCCTAGCGGGAGGGCCGAATACGAGCAGTACTTC; CDR3: CASSPSGRAEYEQYF
size: many; V: TRBV29-1; J: TRBJ2-7; D: -; DNA: TGCAGCGTTGAATTCCGGAACGAGCAGTACTTC; CDR3: CSVEFRNEQYF
size: -; V: TRBV19; J: TRBJ1-4; D: -; DNA: TGTGCCAGTAGTATTCCAGGGGAATCAGTGGAAAAACTGTTTTTT; CDR3: CASSIPGESVEKLFF
size: many; V: TRBV30; J: TRBJ1-1; D: TRBD1; DNA: TGTGCCAAGGGACAGCAAAACACTGAAGCTTTCTTT; CDR3: CAKGQQNTEAFF
size: -; V: TRBV20-1; J: TRBJ2-2; D: TRBD2; DNA: TGCTGTGCTAGAGACGCCGGGACTAGCGCCGGGGAGCTGTTTTTT; CDR3: CCARDAGTSAGELFF
size: few; V: TRBV20-1; J: TRBJ2-5; D: -; DNA: TGCAGTGCTAGGGTGGGGAGGTACCAAGAGACCCAGTACTTC; CDR3: CSARVGRYQETQYF
size: few; V: TRBV3-1; J: TRBJ2-5; D: -; DNA: TGTGCCAGCAGCCAAGGAGAAGGAAATGGGCAAGAGACCCAGTACTTC; CDR3: CASSQGEGNGQETQYF
size: many; V: TRBV6-5; J: TRBJ1-2; D: TRBD1; DNA: TGTGCCAGCAGTCCGGGACAGGGGGTATGGTATGGCTACACCTTC; CDR3: CASSPGQGVWYGYTF
size: few; V: TRBV27; J: TRBJ2-4; D: -; DNA: TGTGCCAGCAGACCTATAGGGGGGGCCAAAAACATTCAGTACTTC; CDR3: CASRPIGGAKNIQYF
size: many; V: TRBV9; J: TRBJ2-1; D: -; DNA: TGTGCCAGCAGCCCAGGAGCACAGGGTAGGAATGAGCAGTTCTTC; CDR3: CASSPGAQGRNEQFF
size: many; V: TRBV10-3; J: TRBJ2-1; D: -; DNA: TGTGCCATCAGGGCCGGCCTCACTTACAATGAGCAGTTCTTC; CDR3: CAIRAGLTYNEQFF
size: few; V: TRBV28; J: TRBJ2-7; D: -; DNA: TGTGCCAGCAGTATAGTAAGGGGGACTGGCTACGAGCAGTACTTC; CDR3: CASSIVRGTGYEQYF
size: -; V: TRBV6-5; J: TRBJ1-2; D: -; DNA: TGTGCCAGCAGTTACTCGATGGTTATAGGGGACTATGGCTGCACCTTC; CDR3: CASSYSMVIGDYGCTF
size: -; V: TRBV6-1; J: TRBJ2-5; D: TRBD1; DNA: TGTGCCAGCAGCCTCTCCGGACAGGGATTTACCCAGTACTTC; CDR3: CASSLSGQGFTQYF
size: few; V: TRBV12-3/TRBV12-4; J: TRBJ2-1; D: -; DNA: TGTGCCAGCAGTTCCAGGGAAGTGACCTACAATGAGCAGTTCTTC; CDR3: CASSSREVTYNEQFF
size: -; V: TRBV6-1; J: TRBJ1-3; D: TRBD1; DNA: TGTGCCAGCAGGCCCGGGACAGCTGGAAACACCATATATTTT; CDR3: CASRPGTAGNTIYF
size: many; V: TRBV9; J: TRBJ2-7; D: -; DNA: TGTGCCAGCAGCGTAGGAATAGTTGACATCTACGAGCAGTACTTC; CDR3: CASSVGIVDIYEQYF
size: few; V: TRBV20-1; J: TRBJ2-1; D: -; DNA: TGCAGTGCTAGAGATCTCGCGAATGTTGGCGGGACCTACAATGAGCAGTTCTTC; CDR3: CSARDLANVGGTYNEQFF
size: many; V: TRBV10-3; J: TRBJ1-1; D: -; DNA: TGTGCCATCAGTGAGTCGCCGGGAGTGGGGAACACTGAAGCTTTCTTT; CDR3: CAISESPGVGNTEAFF